The entry below gives a single TCR beta chain sequence along with its context. V shed 7 bases, J shed 3 bases, and the junction held 12 bases outside the gene matches. From germline, CDR1 is SGHDT and CDR2 YYEEEE. This CDR3 is 16 amino acids long. Method: immunoSEQ multiplex PCR; TCRdb's copy keeps in-frame clones and lacks some. The table has some 55,000 clones, around 90% seen once. This sample was included in a study of T cell changes during pregnancy in multiple sclerosis. This TCR derives from a female donor in good health, enrolled as a control in a pregnancy study. The sequenced sample was peripheral blood, obtained after pregnancy. The chain combines TRBV5-6 with TRBJ1-1; TRBD1 matches at 10 bases. CDR3 bases: TGTGCCAGCTATCCGGGACAGGGGAGGAGGCACACTGAAGCTTTCTTT. Protein product: CASYPGQGRRHTEAFF.